This T cell receptor beta chain comes out of a study of tumor-infiltrating lymphocytes in primary liver carcinoma. TCR beta cDNA was prepared out of about 530 ng total RNA by means of a constant-region primer. Libraries covering TCR beta were generated through three nested multiplex PCR rounds (using a slightly modified ARM-PCR). The study ran its first two PCR rounds for around 10 cycles each, using TRBV1-TRBV30 forward primers and a C-beta reverse primer. TCRdb fed the multiplex PCR reads into MiXCR, producing one record per CDR3 protein. This table holds approximately 110,000 distinct CDR3 sequences, 60% to 80% found once. Concerning this clonotype itself: Its antigen is as yet unknown. This clone may be a read error of a much larger clone one base away.

The germline CDR1 and CDR2 sequences are MDHEN and SYDVKM. The V gene end was trimmed by 3 bases and the J gene end by 4 bases; junction bases not matched to a gene: 11. There are 16 residues in the CDR3. The source material, about 18-33 mg of unsorted bulk tissue, was used to co-extract RNA and DNA. Samples were taken from five separate regions of every tumor. Study-wide points: Tumor region pairs shared more overlap than did tumor-adjacent and tumor-blood pairs.

The chain carries TRBV28 and TRBJ2-5, with 7 bases lining up with TRBD1. What was sequenced was liver tumor tissue from sampling region 3. Subset defined: tumor region T3, left-lateral pole. This receptor was identified in a woman aged 60-75 years with primary liver carcinoma and hepatitis B virus infection. The DNA of the CDR3 is TGTGCCAGCAGTTTTGATGACAGGGCTGTCGGAGAGACCCAGTACTTC. This encodes CASSFDDRAVGETQYF.